This T cell receptor (beta chain) emerged from a study of T cell responses to AZD1222 COVID-19 vaccine. The junction had 8 bases not matched to a gene; V was cut back by 5 bases and J by 5 bases. Per germline, CDR1 SEHNR and CDR2 FQNEAQ (reference sequence). The CDR3 sequence is 14 residues long. Profiled with immunoSEQ multiplex PCR; TCRdb holds only in-frame clones, not every one. The table records around 110,000 clones, just over 85% of them present only once. Sequenced here: peripheral blood, sampled on day 0 of AZD1222 vaccination. The chain has TRBV7-9 and TRBJ2-5; 7 bases are a match to TRBD1. The TCR sequence derives from an adult in good health. CDR3 coding DNA: TGTGCCAGCAGCGATAACAGGGGATCGGAGACCCAGTACTTC. This sequence encodes CASSDNRGSETQYF. Looking up the rest from reference TRBV7-9 and TRBJ2-5 gives the full variable domain: DTGVSQNPRHKITKRGQNVTFRCDPISEHNRLYWYRQTLGQGPEFLTYFQNEAQLEKSRLLSDRFSAERPKGSFSTLEIQRTEQGDSAMYLCASSDNRGSETQYFGPGTRLLVL.